One TCR beta chain is described in this entry. The antigen it recognizes is unknown. The record has no base qualities; no much larger clone is one base away. The CDR3 starts with the cysteine, ends with the phenylalanine, and has 18 residues. Of all the DNA, just the CDR3 is kept, 54 bases in frame from base 1. Between the V and J ends, shortened by 5 bases and 9 bases respectively, the junction contains 29 bases. Sequences LNHDA (CDR1) and SQIVND (CDR2) are obtained from the germline V gene (reference sequence). The sample belongs to a study of Tregs in tolerant kidney transplant recipients (dated by TCRdb to about 2019). With respect to the entire study: Before combined kidney and bone marrow transplantation, this study identified donor-specific regulatory T cells using TCRbeta sequencing and then followed those same cells after transplant. Several methods of expanding Tregs specific for an allogeneic donor were compared by TCRbeta repertoire sequencing in 3 healthy controls. Study-wide findings and limitations: The most biologically relevant and donor-specific TCRbeta repertoire appeared to be identified by expanding Tregs with activated donor B cells. The study was constrained by small patient numbers, and validation of the findings is required in larger populations and under other immunosuppression protocols. Biological reproducibility was not directly addressed, though technical replication error appeared minimal.

Unstimulated Tregs (CD4+CD25+CD127-), CD4+ non-Tregs (CD4+CD25-), CD4 and CD8 cells were FACS-sorted from thawed PBMCs. Thawed PBMCs were rested overnight at 37 degrees C with about 200 IU/ml IL-2 before Treg sorting. Blood from healthy controls was obtained either as purchased buffy coats or from healthy volunteers. Healthy control blood was processed to PBMCs with a Ficoll density gradient and then cryopreserved, whereas patient PBMCs were collected both before and after transplant. For TCRbeta CDR3 sequencing, genomic DNA from the sorted cells was extracted using the QIAGEN DNeasy Blood and Tissue Kit. High-throughput TCRbeta CDR3 sequencing was carried out commercially through immunoSEQ, with PCR amplification with bias correction and internal controls included. From the authors' description of their analysis: Unique productive TCRbeta sequences were defined by CDR3 nucleotide sequence when primers matched and otherwise by CDR3 amino acid sequence together with Vbeta and Jbeta genes. To correct sorting error, sequences shared between sorted populations at a frequency ratio of 2:1 or less were removed; the rest were assigned to the higher population. A sequence was defined as donor-reactive if the sequence was expanded at least 5-fold in CFSE-low cells compared with unstimulated cells and had a frequency of at least 0.01% in CFSE-low cells. Jensen-Shannon divergence calculated on the top 100 TCRbeta sequences ranked by frequency was used to measure repertoire divergence. For samples with multiple sequencing runs, sorting error was corrected in each run separately before the runs were combined. The table comes from immuneACCESS by way of TCRdb, which keeps in-frame sequences with V and J called. Part of the clones is missing from these tables; in studies checked, under half for an unresolved V gene and the rest for unknown reasons. The DNA was the basis for D and trimming; V, J and clone size are from that table. This sample has roughly 49,000 clones in its table, and 91% of those were observed once. The top ten clones comprise about 0.7% of the sample.

Sequencing was performed on Tregs from blood. This chain is built from TRBV19 and TRBJ2-1; the D gene is possibly TRBD1 or TRBD2, each agreeing over 9 bases. This receptor was obtained from a human donor in good health. The nucleotide sequence reads TGTGCCAGTAGTCCCCGGGCTCCCGGGCTAGCGGGACAGGGTGAGCAGTTCTTC. Its translation is CASSPRAPGLAGQGEQFF. With the portions outside the CDR3 filled from the reference TRBV19 and TRBJ2-1 genes, the complete variable region becomes DGGITQSPKYLFRKEGQNVTLSCEQNLNHDAMYWYRQDPGQGLRLIYYSQIVNDFQKGDIAEGYSVSREKKESFPLTVTSAQKNPTAFYLCASSPRAPGLAGQGEQFFGPGTRLTVL.